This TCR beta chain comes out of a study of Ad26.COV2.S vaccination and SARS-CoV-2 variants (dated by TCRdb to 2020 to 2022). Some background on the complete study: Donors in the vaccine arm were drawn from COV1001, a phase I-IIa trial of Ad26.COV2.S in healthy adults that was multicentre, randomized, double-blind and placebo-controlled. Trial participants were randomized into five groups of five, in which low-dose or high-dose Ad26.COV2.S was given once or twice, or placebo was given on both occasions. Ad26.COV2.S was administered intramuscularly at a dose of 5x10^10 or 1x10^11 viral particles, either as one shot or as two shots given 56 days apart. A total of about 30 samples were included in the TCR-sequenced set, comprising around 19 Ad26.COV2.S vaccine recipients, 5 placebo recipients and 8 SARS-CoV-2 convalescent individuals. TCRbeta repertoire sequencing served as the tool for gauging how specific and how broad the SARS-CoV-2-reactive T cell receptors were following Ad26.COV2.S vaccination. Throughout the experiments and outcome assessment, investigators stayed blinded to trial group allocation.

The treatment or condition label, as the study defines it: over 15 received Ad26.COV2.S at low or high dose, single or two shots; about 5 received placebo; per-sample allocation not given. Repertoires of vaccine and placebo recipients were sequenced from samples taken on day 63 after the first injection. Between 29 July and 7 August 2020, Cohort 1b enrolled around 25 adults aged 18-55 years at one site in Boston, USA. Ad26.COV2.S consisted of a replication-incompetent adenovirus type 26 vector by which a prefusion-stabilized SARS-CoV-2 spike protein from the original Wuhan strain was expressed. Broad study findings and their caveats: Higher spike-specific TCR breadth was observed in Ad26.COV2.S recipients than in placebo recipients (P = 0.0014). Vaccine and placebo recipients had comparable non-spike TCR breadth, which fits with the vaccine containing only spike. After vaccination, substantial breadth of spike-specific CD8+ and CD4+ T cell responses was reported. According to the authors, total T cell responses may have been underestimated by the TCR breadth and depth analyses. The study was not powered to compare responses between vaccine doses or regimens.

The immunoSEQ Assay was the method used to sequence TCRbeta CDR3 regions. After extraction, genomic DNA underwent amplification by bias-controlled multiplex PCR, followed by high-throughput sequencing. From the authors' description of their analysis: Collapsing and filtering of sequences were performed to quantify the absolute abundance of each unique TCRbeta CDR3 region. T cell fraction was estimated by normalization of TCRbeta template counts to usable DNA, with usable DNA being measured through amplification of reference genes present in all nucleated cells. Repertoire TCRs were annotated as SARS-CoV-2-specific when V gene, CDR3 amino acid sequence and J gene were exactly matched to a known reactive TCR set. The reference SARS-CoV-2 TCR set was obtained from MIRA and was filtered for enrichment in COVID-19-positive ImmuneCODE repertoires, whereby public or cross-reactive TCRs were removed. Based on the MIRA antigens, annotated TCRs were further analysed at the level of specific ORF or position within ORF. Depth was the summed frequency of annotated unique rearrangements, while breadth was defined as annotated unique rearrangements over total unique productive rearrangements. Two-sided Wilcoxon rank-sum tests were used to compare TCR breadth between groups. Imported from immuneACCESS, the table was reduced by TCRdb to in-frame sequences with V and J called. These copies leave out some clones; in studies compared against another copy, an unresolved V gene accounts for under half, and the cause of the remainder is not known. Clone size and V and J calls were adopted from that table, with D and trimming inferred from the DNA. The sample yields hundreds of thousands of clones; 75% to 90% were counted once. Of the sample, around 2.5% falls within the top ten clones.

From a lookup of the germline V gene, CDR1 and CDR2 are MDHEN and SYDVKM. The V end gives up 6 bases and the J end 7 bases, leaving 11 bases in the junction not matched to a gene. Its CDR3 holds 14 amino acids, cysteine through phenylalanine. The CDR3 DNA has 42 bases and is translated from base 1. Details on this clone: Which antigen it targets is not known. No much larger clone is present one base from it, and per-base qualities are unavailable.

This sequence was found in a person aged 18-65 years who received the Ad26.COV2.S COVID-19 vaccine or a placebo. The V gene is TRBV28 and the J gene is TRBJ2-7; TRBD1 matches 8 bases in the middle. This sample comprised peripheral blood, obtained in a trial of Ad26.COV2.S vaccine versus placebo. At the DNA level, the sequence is TGTGCCAGCAGCCCATCGCAGGGGGCGCGTGAGCAGTACTTC. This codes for CASSPSQGAREQYF.